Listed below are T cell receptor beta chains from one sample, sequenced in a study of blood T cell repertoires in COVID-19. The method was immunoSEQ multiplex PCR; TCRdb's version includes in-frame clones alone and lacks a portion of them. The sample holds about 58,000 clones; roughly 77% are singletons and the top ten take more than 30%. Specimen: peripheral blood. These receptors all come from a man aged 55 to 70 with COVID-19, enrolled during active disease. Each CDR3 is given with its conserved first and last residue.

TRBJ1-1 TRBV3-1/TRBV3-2 CASSQDLLQGAQVTEAFF
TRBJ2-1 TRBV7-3 CASSLSGGVQFF
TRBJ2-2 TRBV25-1 CASRGGGFGTGELFF
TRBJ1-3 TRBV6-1 CASSADPGPHSGNTIYF
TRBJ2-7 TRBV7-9 CASTGGYEQYF
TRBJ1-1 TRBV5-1 CASGAQVNTEAFF
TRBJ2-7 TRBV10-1 CASGSIPGLADYDSYEQYF
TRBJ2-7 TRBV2 CASSEAATESYEQYF
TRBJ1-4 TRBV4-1 CASSQGQGLGATNEKLFF
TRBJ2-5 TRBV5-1 CASSGGTAGIQETQYF
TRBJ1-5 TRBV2 CAGRKENQPQHF
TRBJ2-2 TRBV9 CASSVAGSAVGELFF
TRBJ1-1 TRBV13 CASSPQGGAVGTEAFF
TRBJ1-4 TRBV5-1 CASSAGVNEKLFF
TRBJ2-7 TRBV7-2 CASSSTGTAAYEQYF
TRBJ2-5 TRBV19 CASSTSGGETQYF
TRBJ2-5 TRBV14 CASSQIYRGRGETQYF
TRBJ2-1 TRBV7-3 CASSPYRGNEQFF
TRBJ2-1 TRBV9 CASSATGTSYNEQFF
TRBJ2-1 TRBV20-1 CSASIGGRHLLSTSYNEQFF
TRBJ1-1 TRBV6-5 CASSYVENTEAFF
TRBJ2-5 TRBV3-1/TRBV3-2 CASSRSGQETQYF
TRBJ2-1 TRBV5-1 CASSLQDSYNEQFF
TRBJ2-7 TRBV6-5 CASSNPPGYEQYF
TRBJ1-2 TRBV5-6 CASSLDKGGYGYTF
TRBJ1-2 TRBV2 CASRISDRGGYTF
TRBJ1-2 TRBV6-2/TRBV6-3 CASSYYLTGIYGYTF
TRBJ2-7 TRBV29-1 CSALGVTYEQYF
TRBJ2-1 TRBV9 CASSPRTGGSYNEQFF
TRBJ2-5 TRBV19 CASSIGTSGRRETQYF
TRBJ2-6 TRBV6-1 CASSEAGTASGANVLTF
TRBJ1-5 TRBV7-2 CASSLDIRQGAGSNQPQHF
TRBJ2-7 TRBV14 CASSPGGGRRYEQYF
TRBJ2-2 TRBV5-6 CASSPPGTGILGELFF
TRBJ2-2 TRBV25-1 CASSDPRQGAVGELFF
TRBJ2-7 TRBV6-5 CASAKGLSDRGEQYF
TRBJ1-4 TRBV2 CASSREQGAANEKLFF
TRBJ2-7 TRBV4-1 CASSHLAGGPNEQYF
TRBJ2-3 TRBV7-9 CASSLASGSDTQYF
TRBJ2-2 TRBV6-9 CASSSQGPNTGELFF
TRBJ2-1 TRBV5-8 CASSLLFADNEQFF